One and the same sample provided the 3 T cell receptor beta chains below, sequenced in a study of cytomegalovirus exposure and HLA in healthy donors. Sequenced by immunoSEQ multiplex PCR; TCRdb stores in-frame clones only, minus some. Of about 84,000 clones in the sample, approximately 91% were seen once. Sequenced: PBMCs. The receptors derive from a man aged 25 to 45 in good health and CMV-seronegative.

The gene calls are TRBV5-8 and TRBJ1-2; 7 bases line up with TRBD1. The CDR3 totals 13 residues. Germline lookup yields CDR1 SGHTS and CDR2 YDEGEE. Trimming took 1 base from V and 5 from J; bases not matched to a gene: 2. In DNA, the CDR3 is TGTGCCAGCAGCTTGAAGACAGGGTATGGCTACACCTTC. Its translation: CASSLKTGYGYTF.

There are a few counts of this clone. The chain is built from TRBV28 and TRBJ2-7; TRBD2 matches 8 bases. CDR3 length: 12 amino acids. In germline, CDR1 is MDHEN, CDR2 SYDVKM. Trimming at V came to 10 bases and at J to 5 bases, leaving 7 bases not matched to a gene. Written as DNA, the CDR3 is TGTGCCATCACTAGCGGCGGTGACGAGCAGTACTTC. This translates into CAITSGGDEQYF.

This chain uses TRBV19 with TRBJ1-6; D call uncertain. Trimming pared 0 bases from V and 9 bases from J, leaving 12 bases between. CDR1 and CDR2 (germline): LNHDA, SQIVND (reference sequence). CDR3 length equals 15 residues. CDR3 region: CASSIDPSGFSPLHF. CDR3 in DNA: TGTGCCAGTAGTATAGATCCTTCGGGGTTTTCACCCCTCCACTTT.